The rows below give T cell receptor beta chains drawn from one sample of a study of blood T cell repertoires in COVID-19. TCRdb's copy holds only in-frame clones and misses some; the assay was immunoSEQ multiplex PCR. The sample shows under 450,000 clones, more than 85% of them seen only once. Sequencing was done on a sample of PBMCs or T cells enriched from blood (not recorded which). The receptors derive from a woman in her 40s who had been exposed to COVID-19. Both conserved end residues are part of each CDR3. A D gene is named only where the DNA matches it firmly. Rows give clone size only sometimes, using once, few, many, or a class for an expanded clone.

j_gene | abundance | v_gene | d_gene | CDR3nt | CDR3aa
TRBJ1-1 | . | TRBV2 | . | TGTGCCAGCAGTGAGCGGTCAGGGGATACTGAAGCTTTCTTT | CASSERSGDTEAFF
TRBJ2-1 | . | TRBV18 | TRBD1 | TGTGCCAGCTCATTGGACAGGGGACTGCAGTTCTTC | CASSLDRGLQFF
TRBJ1-2 | . | TRBV5-4 | TRBD1 | TGTGCCAGCAGCCCGAAGGCACAGGGGAGAGGCTACACCTTC | CASSPKAQGRGYTF
TRBJ1-2 | . | TRBV7-2 | . | TGTGCCAGCAGCTTACTGGTACCCCCGGGGGGGGGCGAAGGCTACACCTTC | CASSLLVPPGGGEGYTF
TRBJ2-6 | . | TRBV13 | . | TGTGCCAGCAGCTTAGGGGACATCACTTCGTCTGGGGCCAACGTCCTGACTTTC | CASSLGDITSSGANVLTF
TRBJ1-3 | . | TRBV7-9 | TRBD1 | TGTGCCAGCAGTAACGACAGGGGGTCGTCCCGGACCATATATTTT | CASSNDRGSSRTIYF
TRBJ2-2 | . | TRBV18 | . | TGTGCCAGCTCATCTTTAACGGGACTCAACACCGGGGAGCTGTTTTTT | CASSSLTGLNTGELFF
TRBJ2-1 | once | TRBV7-3 | TRBD2 | TGTGCCAGCAGCTTAACTCCAACTAGCGGGGCTTACAATGAGCAGTTCTTC | CASSLTPTSGAYNEQFF
TRBJ1-5 | . | TRBV9 | . | TGTGCCAGCAGCGTACAATCGAGTCAGCCCCAGCATTTT | CASSVQSSQPQHF
TRBJ2-1 | . | TRBV28 | . | TGTGCCAGCAGCCTCCCTAGAGACAATGAGCAGTTCTTC | CASSLPRDNEQFF
TRBJ2-3 | . | TRBV15 | . | TGTGCCACCAGCAGGGGTTCAGCGGAGAGAAGCACAGATACGCAGTATTTT | CATSRGSAERSTDTQYF
TRBJ2-3 | . | TRBV24-1 | TRBD2 | TGTGCCACCAGTGATTCCGGAGGGTCGGGACTAGCGGGGGGGTACACAGATACGCAGTATTTT | CATSDSGGSGLAGGYTDTQYF
TRBJ2-7 | . | TRBV29-1 | . | TGCAGCGTCGTCACAGGGTACGAGCAGTACTTC | CSVVTGYEQYF
TRBJ1-2 | . | TRBV20-1 | . | TGCAGTGCTAGCCCGTATGGCTACACCTTC | CSASPYGYTF
TRBJ1-2 | . | TRBV6-5 | TRBD1 | TGTGCCAGCAGAGCTCAGGGACAGGGTGCGAAAGGCTACACCTTC | CASRAQGQGAKGYTF
TRBJ1-5 | . | TRBV6-2/TRBV6-3 | . | TGTGCCAGCAGTTACGGACTGTCGGGGGATCAGCCCCAGCATTTT | CASSYGLSGDQPQHF
TRBJ1-2 | . | TRBV6-5 | . | TGTGCCAGCAGTTACTCGGGGGGAAGTACGTATGGCTACACCTTC | CASSYSGGSTYGYTF
TRBJ2-1 | . | TRBV5-1 | TRBD2 | TGCGCCAGCAGCACGGACCTAGCGGGAGGGCCGCGGGAGCAGTTCTTC | CASSTDLAGGPREQFF
TRBJ1-6 | . | TRBV3-1/TRBV3-2 | . | TGTGCCAGCACCCACGGGGATTATAATTCACCCCTCCACTTT | CASTHGDYNSPLHF
TRBJ1-3 | . | TRBV9 | . | TGTGCCAGCAGCGTAGCTTGGCACTCTGGAAACACCATATATTTT | CASSVAWHSGNTIYF
TRBJ2-4 | . | TRBV3-1/TRBV3-2 | TRBD2 | TGTGCCAGCAGCCAAATTCTAGCGGGAGGGCCTTCCAAAAACATTCAGTACTTC | CASSQILAGGPSKNIQYF
TRBJ1-1 | . | TRBV27 | TRBD1 | TGTGCCAGCAGTTTCCTAACAGGGGTGGTAGCTACTGAAGCTTTCTTT | CASSFLTGVVATEAFF
TRBJ2-4 | . | TRBV7-3 | . | TGTGCCAGCAGCTCCCAGGGGCGCGAAAACATTCAGTACTTC | CASSSQGRENIQYF
TRBJ2-1 | . | TRBV18 | . | TGTGCCAGCTCACCATTGGGGATCGCGGGAGTGGGGGCAGGTGAGAGGAATGAGCAGTTCTTC | CASSPLGIAGVGAGERNEQFF
TRBJ2-1 | . | TRBV6-2/TRBV6-3 | TRBD2 | TGTGCCAGCAGTTACTCGCCTACTAGCGGGTTTTACAATGAGCAGTTCTTC | CASSYSPTSGFYNEQFF
TRBJ1-1 | . | TRBV18 | TRBD1 | TGTGCCAGCTCACCGGATACAGGGGGCCGGAGGAAGACTGAAGCTTTCTTT | CASSPDTGGRRKTEAFF
TRBJ2-3 | . | TRBV7-6 | TRBD2 | TGTGCCAGCAGCTTAGTGGGAGGGGCTAACACAGATACGCAGTATTTT | CASSLVGGANTDTQYF
TRBJ2-2 | . | TRBV18 | . | TGTGCCAGCTCACCGGGGCTCACCGGGGAGCTGTTTTTT | CASSPGLTGELFF
TRBJ1-2 | . | TRBV11-2 | . | TGTGCCAGCAGCTTAGACAGGGTTGGCTACACCTTC | CASSLDRVGYTF
TRBJ2-1 | once | TRBV11-2 | . | TGTGCCAGCAGCTTAATCTGGGGAGGAGGCAATGAGCAGTTCTTC | CASSLIWGGGNEQFF
TRBJ2-2 | . | TRBV24-1 | TRBD1 | TGTGCCACCAGGGGACAGGGTAACACCGGGGAGCTGTTTTTT | CATRGQGNTGELFF
TRBJ2-1 | few | TRBV5-6 | . | TGTGCCAGCAGCCCATCCGGTGAGCAGTTCTTC | CASSPSGEQFF
TRBJ2-7 | . | TRBV27 | . | TGTGCCAGCAGTTTGGCAGGGAAATACGAGCAGTACTTC | CASSLAGKYEQYF
TRBJ1-2 | . | TRBV29-1 | . | TGCAGCGTTCAAGGGGCCTATGGCTACACCTTC | CSVQGAYGYTF
TRBJ1-3 | . | TRBV6-5 | . | TGTGCCAGCAGTTACTCGTCCGGCTCTGGAAACACCATATATTTT | CASSYSSGSGNTIYF
TRBJ2-3 | . | TRBV3-1/TRBV3-2 | TRBD2 | TGTGCCAGCAGCCCTAGCGGGGGGACAGATACGCAGTATTTT | CASSPSGGTDTQYF
TRBJ2-3 | . | TRBV19 | TRBD2 | TGTGCCAGTAGCCTAGCGGGAGGGACGGATACGCAGTATTTT | CASSLAGGTDTQYF